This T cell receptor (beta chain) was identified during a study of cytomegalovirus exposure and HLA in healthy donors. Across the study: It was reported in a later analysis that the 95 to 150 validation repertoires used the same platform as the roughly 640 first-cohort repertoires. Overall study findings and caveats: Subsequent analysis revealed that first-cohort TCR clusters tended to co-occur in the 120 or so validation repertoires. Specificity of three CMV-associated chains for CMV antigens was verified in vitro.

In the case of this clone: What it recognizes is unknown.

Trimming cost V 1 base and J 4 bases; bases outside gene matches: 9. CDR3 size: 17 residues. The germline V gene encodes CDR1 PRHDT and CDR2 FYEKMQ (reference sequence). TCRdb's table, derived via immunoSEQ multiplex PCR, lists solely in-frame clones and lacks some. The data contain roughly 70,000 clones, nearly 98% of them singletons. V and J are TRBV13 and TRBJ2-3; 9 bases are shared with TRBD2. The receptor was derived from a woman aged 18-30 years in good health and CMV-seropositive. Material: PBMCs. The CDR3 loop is CASSLVSSGNDPDTQYF. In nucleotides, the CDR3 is TGTGCCAGCAGCTTAGTGTCTAGCGGGAACGATCCAGATACGCAGTATTTT.